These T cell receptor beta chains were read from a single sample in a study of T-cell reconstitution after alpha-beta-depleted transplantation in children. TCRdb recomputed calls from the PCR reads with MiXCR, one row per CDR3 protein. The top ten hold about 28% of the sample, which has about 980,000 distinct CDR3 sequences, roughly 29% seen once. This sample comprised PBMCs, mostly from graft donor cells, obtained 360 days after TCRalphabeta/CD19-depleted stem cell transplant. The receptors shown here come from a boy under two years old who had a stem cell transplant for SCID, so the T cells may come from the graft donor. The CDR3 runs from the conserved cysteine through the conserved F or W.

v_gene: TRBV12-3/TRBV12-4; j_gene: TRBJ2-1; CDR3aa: CASRGDRDSYNEQFF
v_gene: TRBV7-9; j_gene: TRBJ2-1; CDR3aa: CASSSPSGIGQNEQFF
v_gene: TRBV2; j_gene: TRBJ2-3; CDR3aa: CASMQEDYTDTQYF
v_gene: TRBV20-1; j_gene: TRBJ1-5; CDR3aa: CSALELLARSGIQPQHF
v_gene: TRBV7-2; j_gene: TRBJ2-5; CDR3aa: CASSPGTVSVRAQYF
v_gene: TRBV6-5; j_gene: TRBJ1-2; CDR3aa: CASSYSRSGTGTRGYTF
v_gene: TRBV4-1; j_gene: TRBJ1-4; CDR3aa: CASSQGRGRVAREKLIF
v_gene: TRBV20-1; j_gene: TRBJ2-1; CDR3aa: CSAAPPGGAASNEQFF
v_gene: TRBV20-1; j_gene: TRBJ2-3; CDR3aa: CSAERGYGTQYF
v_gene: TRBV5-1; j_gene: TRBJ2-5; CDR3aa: CASSLGTTIETQYF
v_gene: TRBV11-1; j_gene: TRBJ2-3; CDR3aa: CASSPLLLAGGLSTDTQYF
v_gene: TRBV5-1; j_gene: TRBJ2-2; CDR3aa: CASSLPIAGTGELFF
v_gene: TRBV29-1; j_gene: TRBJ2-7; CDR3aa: CSVEDWDGPRFHEQYF
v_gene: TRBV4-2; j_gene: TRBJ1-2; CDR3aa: CASSQEQGEPSYGYTF
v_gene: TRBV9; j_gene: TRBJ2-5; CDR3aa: CASSIGPTIQETQYF
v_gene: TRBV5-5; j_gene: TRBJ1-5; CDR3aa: CASTLGGLLNQPQHF
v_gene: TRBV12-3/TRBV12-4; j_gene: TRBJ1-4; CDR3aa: CASSPWTTTNEKLFF
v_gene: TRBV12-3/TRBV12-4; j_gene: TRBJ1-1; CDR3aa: CARERGQKDHTEAFF
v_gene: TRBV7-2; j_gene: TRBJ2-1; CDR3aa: CASSLLGARENYNEQFF
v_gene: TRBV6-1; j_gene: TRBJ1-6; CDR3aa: CASSNPPIGRANSPLHF
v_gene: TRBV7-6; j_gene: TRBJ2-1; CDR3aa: CASSLTALLTGEQFF
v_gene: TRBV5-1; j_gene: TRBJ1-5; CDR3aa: CASSPGQGSQPQHF
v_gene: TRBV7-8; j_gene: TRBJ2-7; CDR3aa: CASSPSRVWTYEQYF
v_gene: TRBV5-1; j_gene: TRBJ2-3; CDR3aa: CASSAADQSTDTQYF